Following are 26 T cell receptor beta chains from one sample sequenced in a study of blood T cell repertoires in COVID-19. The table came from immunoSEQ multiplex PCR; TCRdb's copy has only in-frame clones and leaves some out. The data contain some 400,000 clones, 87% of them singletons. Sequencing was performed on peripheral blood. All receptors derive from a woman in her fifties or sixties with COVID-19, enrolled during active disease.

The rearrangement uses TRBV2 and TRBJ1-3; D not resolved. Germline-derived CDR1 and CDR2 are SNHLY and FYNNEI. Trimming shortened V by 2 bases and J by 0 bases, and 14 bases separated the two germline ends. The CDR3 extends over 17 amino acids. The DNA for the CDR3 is TGTGCCAGCAGTGAACTGCTGACTTACAACTCTGGAAACACCATATATTTT. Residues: CASSELLTYNSGNTIYF. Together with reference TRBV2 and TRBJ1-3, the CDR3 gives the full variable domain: EPEVTQTPSHQVTQMGQEVILRCVPISNHLYFYWYRQILGQKVEFLVSFYNNEISEKSEIFDDQFSVERPDGSNFTLKIRSTKLEDSAMYFCASSELLTYNSGNTIYFGEGSWLTVV.

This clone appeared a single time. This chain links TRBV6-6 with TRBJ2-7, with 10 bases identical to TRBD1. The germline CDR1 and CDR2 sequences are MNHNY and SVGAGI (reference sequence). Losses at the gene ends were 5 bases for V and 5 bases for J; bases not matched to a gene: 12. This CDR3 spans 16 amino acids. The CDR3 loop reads CASSLPPGTGVHEQYF. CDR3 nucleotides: TGTGCCAGCAGTCTGCCTCCCGGGACAGGGGTCCACGAGCAGTACTTC.

CDR3 DNA sequence: TGTGCCAGCAGCTTAACATCTTTGTCGAGGAGGAATCAGCCCCAGCATTTT. As protein: CASSLTSLSRRNQPQHF. The chain has TRBV7-2 and TRBJ1-5, with D hard to call. This CDR3 contains 17 residues. CDR1 and CDR2 (germline): SGHTA, FQGNSA. Trimming pared 2 bases from V and 4 bases from J, leaving 18 bases between.

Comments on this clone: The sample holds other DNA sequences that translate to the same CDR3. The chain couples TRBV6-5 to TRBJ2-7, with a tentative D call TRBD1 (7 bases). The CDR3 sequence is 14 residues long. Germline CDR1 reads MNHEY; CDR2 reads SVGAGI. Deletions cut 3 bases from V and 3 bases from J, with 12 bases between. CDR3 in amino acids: CASSYRQGGYEQYF. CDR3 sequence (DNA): TGTGCCAGCAGTTATCGGCAGGGGGGCTACGAGCAGTACTTC.

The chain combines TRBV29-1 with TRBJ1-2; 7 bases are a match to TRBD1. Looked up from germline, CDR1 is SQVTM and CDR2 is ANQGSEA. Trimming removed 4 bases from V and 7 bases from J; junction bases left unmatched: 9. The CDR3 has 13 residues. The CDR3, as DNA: TGCAGCGTTGTACAGGGGTCATCGTTTGGCTACACCTTC. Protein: CSVVQGSSFGYTF.

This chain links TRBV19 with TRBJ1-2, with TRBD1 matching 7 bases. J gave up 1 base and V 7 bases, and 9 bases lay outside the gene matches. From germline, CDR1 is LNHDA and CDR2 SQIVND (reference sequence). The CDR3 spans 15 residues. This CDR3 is CASTPTGVFNYGYTF. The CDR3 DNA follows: TGTGCCAGTACCCCAACAGGGGTATTTAACTATGGCTACACCTTC.

In DNA, the CDR3 is TGTGCCAGCACAACCGGGACTCGATCTATCTACGAGCAGTACTTC. This codes for CASTTGTRSIYEQYF. The V and J genes are TRBV6-5 and TRBJ2-7, with a tentative D call TRBD2 (6 bases). Trimming shortened V by 7 bases and J by 3 bases, and 19 bases separated the two germline ends. The CDR3 runs to 15 residues. From germline, CDR1 is MNHEY and CDR2 SVGAGI.

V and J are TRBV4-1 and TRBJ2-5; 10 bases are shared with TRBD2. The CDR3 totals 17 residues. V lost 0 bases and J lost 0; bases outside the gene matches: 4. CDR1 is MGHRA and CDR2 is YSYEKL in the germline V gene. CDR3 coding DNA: TGCGCCAGCAGCCAAGATACGGGACTAGCGTACCAAGAGACCCAGTACTTC. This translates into CASSQDTGLAYQETQYF.

In DNA, the CDR3 is TGTGCCAGCAGCTTAGGCGGGACTGGAAACACCATATATTTT. Translated: CASSLGGTGNTIYF. This chain links TRBV11-3 with TRBJ1-3; D gene unclear. Germline assignment: CDR1 SGHNT and CDR2 YENEEA. There are 14 residues in the CDR3. Trimming stripped 1 base from V and 2 bases from J, with 6 bases between.

CDR3 coding DNA: TGTGCCAGTAGTATAGTCGCGGCTGGGAACACTGAAGCTTTCTTT. Residues: CASSIVAAGNTEAFF. The chain links TRBV19 to TRBJ1-1; D is uncertain. In germline, CDR1 is LNHDA, CDR2 SQIVND (reference sequence). This CDR3 is built from 15 residues. V dropped 1 base and J dropped 1 base, with 10 bases sitting between them.

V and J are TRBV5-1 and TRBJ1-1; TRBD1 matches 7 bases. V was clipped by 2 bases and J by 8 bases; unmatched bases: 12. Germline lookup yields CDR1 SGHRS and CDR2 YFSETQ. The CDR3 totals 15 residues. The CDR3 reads CASSLGDRELEEAFF. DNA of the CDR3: TGCGCCAGCAGCTTAGGCGACAGGGAACTCGAGGAAGCTTTCTTT.

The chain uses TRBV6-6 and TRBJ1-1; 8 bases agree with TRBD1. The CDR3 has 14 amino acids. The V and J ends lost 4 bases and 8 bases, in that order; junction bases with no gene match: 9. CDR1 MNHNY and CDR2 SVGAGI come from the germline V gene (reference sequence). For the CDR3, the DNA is TGTGCCAGCAGTTCCTCGGACAGGACAGGGGAAGCTTTCTTT. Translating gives CASSSSDRTGEAFF.

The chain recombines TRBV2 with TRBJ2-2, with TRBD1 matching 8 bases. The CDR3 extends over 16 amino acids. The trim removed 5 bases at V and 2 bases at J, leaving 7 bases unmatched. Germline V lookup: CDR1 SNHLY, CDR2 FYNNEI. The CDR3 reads CASSLQGVVNTGELFF. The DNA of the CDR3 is TGTGCCAGCAGTCTACAGGGGGTCGTAAACACCGGGGAGCTGTTTTTT.

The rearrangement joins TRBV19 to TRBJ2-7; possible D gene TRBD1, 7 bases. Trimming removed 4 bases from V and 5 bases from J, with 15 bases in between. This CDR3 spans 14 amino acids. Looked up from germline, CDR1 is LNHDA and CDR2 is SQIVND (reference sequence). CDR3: CASSSRQGGHEQYF. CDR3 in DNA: TGTGCCAGTAGTAGCCGACAGGGAGGCCACGAGCAGTACTTC.

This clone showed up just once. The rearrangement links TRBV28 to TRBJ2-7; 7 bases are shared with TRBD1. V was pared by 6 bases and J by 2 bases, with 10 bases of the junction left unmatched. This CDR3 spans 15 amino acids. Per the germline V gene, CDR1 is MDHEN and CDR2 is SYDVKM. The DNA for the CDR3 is TGTGCCAGCAGCCCCCGTGGGACAGCCCCCTACGAGCAGTACTTC. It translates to CASSPRGTAPYEQYF.

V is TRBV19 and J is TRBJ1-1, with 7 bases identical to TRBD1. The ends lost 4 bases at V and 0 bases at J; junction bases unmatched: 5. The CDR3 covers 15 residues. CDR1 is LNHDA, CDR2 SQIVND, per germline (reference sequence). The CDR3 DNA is TGTGCCAGTAGTACCTCGGGGACAGTGAACACTGAAGCTTTCTTT. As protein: CASSTSGTVNTEAFF.

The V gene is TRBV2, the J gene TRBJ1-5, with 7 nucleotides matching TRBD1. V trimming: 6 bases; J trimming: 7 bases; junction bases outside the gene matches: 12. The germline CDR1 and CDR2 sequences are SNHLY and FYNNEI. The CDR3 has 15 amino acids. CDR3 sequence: CASRRDSLSGQPQHF. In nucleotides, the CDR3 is TGTGCCAGCAGGCGGGACAGCCTCTCGGGCCAGCCCCAGCATTTT.

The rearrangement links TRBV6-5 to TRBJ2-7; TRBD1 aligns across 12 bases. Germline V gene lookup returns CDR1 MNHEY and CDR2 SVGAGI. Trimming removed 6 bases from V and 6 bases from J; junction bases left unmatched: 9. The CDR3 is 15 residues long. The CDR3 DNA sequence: TGTGCCAGCAGCCTTCCGGGACAGGGGGCTGGCGAGCAGTACTTC. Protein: CASSLPGQGAGEQYF.

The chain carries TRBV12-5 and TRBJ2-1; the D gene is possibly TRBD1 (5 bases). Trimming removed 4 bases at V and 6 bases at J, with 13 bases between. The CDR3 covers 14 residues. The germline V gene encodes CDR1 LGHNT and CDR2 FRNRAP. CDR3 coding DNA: TGTGCTAGTGGTTCCGCGTATAGGGGCAATGAGCAGTTCTTC. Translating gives CASGSAYRGNEQFF.

Here the CDR3 reads CASSETGTTDEQYF. DNA for the CDR3: TGTGCCAGTAGTGAGACCGGGACTACCGACGAGCAGTACTTC. The gene calls are TRBV19 and TRBJ2-7, with 7 positions matching TRBD2. V shed 5 bases, J shed 5 bases, and the junction held 9 bases outside the gene matches. The CDR3 loop spans 14 amino acids. CDR1 and CDR2 (germline): LNHDA, SQIVND (reference sequence).

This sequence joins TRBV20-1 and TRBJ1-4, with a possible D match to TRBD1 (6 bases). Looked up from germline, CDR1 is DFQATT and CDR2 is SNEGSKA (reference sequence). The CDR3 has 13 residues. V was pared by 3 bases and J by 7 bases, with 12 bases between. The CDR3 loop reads CSASMGAPEKLFF. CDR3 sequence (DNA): TGCAGTGCTAGTATGGGGGCTCCTGAAAAACTGTTTTTT.

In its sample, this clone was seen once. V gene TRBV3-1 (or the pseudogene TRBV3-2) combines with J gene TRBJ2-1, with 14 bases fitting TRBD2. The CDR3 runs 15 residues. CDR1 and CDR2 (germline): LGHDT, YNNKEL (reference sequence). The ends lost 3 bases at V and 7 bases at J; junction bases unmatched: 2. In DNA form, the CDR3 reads TGTGCCAGCAGCCACCGACTAGCGGGGGGGAATGAGCAGTTCTTC. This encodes CASSHRLAGGNEQFF.

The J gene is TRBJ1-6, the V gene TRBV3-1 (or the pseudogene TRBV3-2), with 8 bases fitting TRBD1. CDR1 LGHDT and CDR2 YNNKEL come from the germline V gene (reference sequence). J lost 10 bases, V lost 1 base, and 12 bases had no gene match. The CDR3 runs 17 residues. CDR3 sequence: CASSQAGTGLRYSPLHF. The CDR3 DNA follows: TGTGCCAGCAGCCAAGCCGGGACAGGACTCCGGTACTCACCCCTCCACTTT.

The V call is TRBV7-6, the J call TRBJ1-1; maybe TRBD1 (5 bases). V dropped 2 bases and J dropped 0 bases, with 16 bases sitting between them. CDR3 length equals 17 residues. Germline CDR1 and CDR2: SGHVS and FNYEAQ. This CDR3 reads CASSLTRREGLNTEAFF. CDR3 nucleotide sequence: TGTGCCAGCAGCTTAACTAGGAGGGAGGGGTTGAACACTGAAGCTTTCTTT.

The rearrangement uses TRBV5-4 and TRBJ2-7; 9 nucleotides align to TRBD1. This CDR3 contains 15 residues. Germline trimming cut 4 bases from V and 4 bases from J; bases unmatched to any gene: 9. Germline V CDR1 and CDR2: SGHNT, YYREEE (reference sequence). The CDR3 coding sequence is TGTGCCAGCAGCAAACAACTGACAGGGGGGTACGAGCAGTACTTC. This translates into CASSKQLTGGYEQYF.

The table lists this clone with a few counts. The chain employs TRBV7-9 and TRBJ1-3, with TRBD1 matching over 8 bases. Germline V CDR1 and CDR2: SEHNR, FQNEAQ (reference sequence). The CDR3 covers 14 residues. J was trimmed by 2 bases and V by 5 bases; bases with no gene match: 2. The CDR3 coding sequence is TGTGCCAGCAGCCGGACAGGGACTGGAAACACCATATATTTT. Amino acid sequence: CASSRTGTGNTIYF. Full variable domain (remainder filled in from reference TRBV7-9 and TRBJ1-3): DTGVSQNPRHKITKRGQNVTFRCDPISEHNRLYWYRQTLGQGPEFLTYFQNEAQLEKSRLLSDRFSAERPKGSFSTLEIQRTEQGDSAMYLCASSRTGTGNTIYFGEGSWLTVV.